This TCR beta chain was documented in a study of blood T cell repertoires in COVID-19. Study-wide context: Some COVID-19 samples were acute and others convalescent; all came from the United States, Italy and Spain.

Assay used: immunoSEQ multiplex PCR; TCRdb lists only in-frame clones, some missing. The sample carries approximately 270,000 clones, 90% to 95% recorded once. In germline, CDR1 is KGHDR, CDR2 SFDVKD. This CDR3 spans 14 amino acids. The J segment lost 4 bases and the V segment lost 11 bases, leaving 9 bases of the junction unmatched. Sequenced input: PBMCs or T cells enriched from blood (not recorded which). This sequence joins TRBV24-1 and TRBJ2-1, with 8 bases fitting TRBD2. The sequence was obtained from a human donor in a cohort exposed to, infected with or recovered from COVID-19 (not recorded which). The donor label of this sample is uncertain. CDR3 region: CAISRGAGYNEQFF. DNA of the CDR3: TGTGCCATTTCGCGGGGGGCGGGTTACAATGAGCAGTTCTTC.